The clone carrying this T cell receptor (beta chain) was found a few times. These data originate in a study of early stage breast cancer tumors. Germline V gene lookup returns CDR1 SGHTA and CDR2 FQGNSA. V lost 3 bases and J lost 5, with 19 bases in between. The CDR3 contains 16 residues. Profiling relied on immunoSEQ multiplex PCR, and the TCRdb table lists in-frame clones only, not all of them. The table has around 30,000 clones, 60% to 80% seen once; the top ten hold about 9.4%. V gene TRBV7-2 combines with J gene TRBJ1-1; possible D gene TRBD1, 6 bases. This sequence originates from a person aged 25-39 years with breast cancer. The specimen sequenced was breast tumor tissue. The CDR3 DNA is TGTGCCAGCAGCTTTAAGGGGGGCCGACAAAAGACTGAAGCTTTCTTT. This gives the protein CASSFKGGRQKTEAFF.